The entry below gives a single T cell receptor beta chain sequence along with its context. The germline CDR1 and CDR2 sequences are KGHDR and SFDVKD. The CDR3 contains 13 residues. V lost 5 bases and J lost 2, with 9 bases in between. This sample is part of a study of blood T cell repertoires in COVID-19. Study-wide context: Acute and convalescent COVID-19 specimens originated in the United States, Italy and Spain. Nucleic acid was either cDNA or gDNA, and it came from T cells, B-cell-depleted T cells, or PBMCs.

Original data processing: Estimates of nucleated cell counts were drawn from the amplification of reference gene primers. Sequencing was performed with immunoSEQ multiplex PCR; in TCRdb, only in-frame clones are kept and a portion is missing. V and J calls and clone size follow that table, whereas D and trimming were derived from the DNA. This sample has 180,000 or so clones, with 70% to 80% found just once. The clonotype was recovered from a woman aged 45-60 years with active or convalescent COVID-19. Source material: peripheral blood. The genes are TRBV24-1 and TRBJ2-7; D remains unclear. The CDR3 is CATSVLSTYEQYF. In DNA, the CDR3 is TGTGCCACCAGTGTACTCTCTACCTACGAGCAGTACTTC.